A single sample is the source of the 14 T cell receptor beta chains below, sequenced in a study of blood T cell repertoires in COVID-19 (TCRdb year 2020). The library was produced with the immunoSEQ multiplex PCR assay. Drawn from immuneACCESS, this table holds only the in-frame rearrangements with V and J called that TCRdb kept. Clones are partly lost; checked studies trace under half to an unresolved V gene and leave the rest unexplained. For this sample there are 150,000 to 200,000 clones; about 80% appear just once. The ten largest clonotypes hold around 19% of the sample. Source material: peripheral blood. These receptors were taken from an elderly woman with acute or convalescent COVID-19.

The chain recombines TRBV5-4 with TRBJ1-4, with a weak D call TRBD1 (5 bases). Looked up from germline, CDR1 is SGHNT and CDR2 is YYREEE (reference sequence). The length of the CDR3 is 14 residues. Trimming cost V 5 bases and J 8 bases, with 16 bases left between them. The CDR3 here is CASSPQGSPEKLFF. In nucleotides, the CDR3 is TGTGCCAGCAGTCCGCAGGGAAGTCCGGAAAAACTGTTTTTT.

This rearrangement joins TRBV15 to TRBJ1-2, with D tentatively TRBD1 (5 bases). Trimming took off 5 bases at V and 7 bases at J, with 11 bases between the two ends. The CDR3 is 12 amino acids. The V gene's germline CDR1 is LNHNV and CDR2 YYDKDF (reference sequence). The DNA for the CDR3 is TGTGCCACCAGCCGGGACTCCCGTGGCTACACCTTC. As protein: CATSRDSRGYTF.

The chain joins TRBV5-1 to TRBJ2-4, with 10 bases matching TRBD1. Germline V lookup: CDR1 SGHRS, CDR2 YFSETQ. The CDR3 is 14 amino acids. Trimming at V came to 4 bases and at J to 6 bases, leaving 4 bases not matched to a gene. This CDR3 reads CASSDDRGRNIQYF. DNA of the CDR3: TGCGCCAGCAGCGATGACAGGGGGCGAAACATTCAGTACTTC.

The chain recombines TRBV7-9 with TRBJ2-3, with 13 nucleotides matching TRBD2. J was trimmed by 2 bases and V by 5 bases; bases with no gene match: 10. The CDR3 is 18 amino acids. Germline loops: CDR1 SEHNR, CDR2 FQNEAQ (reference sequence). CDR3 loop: CASSATSGGALDTDTQYF. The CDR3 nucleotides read TGTGCCAGCAGCGCCACTAGCGGGGGGGCCCTCGACACAGATACGCAGTATTTT.

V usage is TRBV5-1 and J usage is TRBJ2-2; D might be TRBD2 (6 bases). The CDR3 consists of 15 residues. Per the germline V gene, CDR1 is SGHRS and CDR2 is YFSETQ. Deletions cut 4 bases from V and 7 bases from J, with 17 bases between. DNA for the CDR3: TGCGCCAGCAGCCAGGGACCCGGGAGTGTCGGGGAGCTGTTTTTT. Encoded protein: CASSQGPGSVGELFF.

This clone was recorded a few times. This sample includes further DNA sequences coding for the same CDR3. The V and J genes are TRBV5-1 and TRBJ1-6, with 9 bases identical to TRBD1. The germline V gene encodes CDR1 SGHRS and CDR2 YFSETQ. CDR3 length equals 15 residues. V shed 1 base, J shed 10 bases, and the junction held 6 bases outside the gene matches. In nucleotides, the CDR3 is TGCGCCAGCAGCTTGAAGGGACAGGGAAGCTCACCCCTCCACTTT. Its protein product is CASSLKGQGSSPLHF.

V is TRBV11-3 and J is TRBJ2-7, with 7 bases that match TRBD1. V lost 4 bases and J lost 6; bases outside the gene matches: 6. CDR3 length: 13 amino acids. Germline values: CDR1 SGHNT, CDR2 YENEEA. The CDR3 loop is CASSYHDRAEQYF. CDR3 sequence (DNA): TGTGCCAGCAGCTACCACGACAGGGCCGAGCAGTACTTC.

The CDR3 sequence is CASSFPEAFF. CDR3 nucleotides: TGTGCCAGCTCATTCCCTGAAGCTTTCTTT. V gene TRBV6-5 combines with J gene TRBJ1-1; D gene ambiguous. CDR1 is MNHEY, CDR2 SVGAGI, per germline. The CDR3 loop spans 10 amino acids. V lost 8 bases and J lost 6, with 7 bases in between.

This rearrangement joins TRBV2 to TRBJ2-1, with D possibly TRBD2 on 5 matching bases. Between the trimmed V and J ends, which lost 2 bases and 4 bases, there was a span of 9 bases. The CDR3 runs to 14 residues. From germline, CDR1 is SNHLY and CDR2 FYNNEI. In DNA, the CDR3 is TGTGCCAGCAGTGAAAGGTCGGGATACAATGAGCAGTTCTTC. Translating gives CASSERSGYNEQFF.

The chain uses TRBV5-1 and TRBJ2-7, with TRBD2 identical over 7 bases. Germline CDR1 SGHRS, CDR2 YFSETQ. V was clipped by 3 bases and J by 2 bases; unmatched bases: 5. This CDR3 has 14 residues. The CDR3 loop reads CASSWGDYTYEQYF. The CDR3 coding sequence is TGCGCCAGCAGCTGGGGGGACTACACCTACGAGCAGTACTTC.

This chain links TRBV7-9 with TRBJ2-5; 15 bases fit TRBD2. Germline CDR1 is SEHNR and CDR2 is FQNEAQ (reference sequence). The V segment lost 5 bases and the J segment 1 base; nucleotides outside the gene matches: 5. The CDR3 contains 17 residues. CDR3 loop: CASSLGLAGGGQETQYF. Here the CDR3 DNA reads TGTGCCAGCAGCCTGGGACTAGCGGGAGGAGGCCAAGAGACCCAGTACTTC. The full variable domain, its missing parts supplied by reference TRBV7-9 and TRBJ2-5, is DTGVSQNPRHKITKRGQNVTFRCDPISEHNRLYWYRQTLGQGPEFLTYFQNEAQLEKSRLLSDRFSAERPKGSFSTLEIQRTEQGDSAMYLCASSLGLAGGGQETQYFGPGTRLLVL.

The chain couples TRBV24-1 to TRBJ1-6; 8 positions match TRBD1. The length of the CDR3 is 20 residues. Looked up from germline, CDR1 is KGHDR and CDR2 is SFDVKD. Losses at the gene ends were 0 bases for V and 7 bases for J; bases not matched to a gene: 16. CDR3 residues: CATSDLGTGTGKKGNSPLHF. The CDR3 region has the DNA TGTGCCACCAGTGATTTGGGGACCGGGACAGGCAAAAAGGGAAATTCACCCCTCCACTTT.

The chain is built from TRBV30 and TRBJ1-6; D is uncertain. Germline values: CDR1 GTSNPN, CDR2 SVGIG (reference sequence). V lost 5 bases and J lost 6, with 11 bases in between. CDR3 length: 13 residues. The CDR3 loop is CAWAIAFNSPLHF. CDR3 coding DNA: TGTGCCTGGGCTATTGCCTTTAATTCACCCCTCCACTTT.

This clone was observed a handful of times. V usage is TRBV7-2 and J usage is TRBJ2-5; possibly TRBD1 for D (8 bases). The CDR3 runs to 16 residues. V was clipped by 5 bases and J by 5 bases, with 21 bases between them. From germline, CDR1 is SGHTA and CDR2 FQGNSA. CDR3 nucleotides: TGTGCCAGCAGCAAACGCGACAGGGGAGGGTTGGAGACCCAGTACTTC. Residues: CASSKRDRGGLETQYF.